This T cell receptor beta chain was observed in a study of cytomegalovirus exposure and HLA in healthy donors. This PCR relied on a set of 60 Vbeta primers and 13 Jbeta primers. Original processing notes: It was a later analysis that counted tens of millions of unique TCR beta chains, of which approximately 11 million were shared. The table came from immunoSEQ multiplex PCR; TCRdb's copy has only in-frame clones and leaves some out. From that table come the V and J calls and clone size; the DNA was used to work out D and trimming. The table records some 95,000 clones, approximately 71% of them present only once. J lost 11 bases, V lost 6 bases, and 7 bases had no gene match. Germline lookup yields CDR1 MNHEY and CDR2 SVGAGI. The CDR3 spans 12 residues.

This TCR derives from a woman between 18 and 30 years old in good health and CMV-seropositive. The rearrangement joins TRBV6-5 to TRBJ1-1; 9 nucleotides align to TRBD1. Sequenced input: PBMCs. CDR3 loop: CASRRTGEGAFF. CDR3 nucleotides: TGTGCCAGCAGACGGACAGGGGAGGGGGCTTTCTTT.